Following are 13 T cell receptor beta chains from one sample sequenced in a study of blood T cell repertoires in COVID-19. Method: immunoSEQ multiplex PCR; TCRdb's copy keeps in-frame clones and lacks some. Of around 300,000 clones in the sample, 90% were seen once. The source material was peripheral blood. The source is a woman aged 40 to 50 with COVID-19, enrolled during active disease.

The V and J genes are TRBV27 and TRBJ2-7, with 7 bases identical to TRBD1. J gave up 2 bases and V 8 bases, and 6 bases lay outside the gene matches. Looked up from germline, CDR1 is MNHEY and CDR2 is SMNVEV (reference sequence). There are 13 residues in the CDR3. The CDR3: CASRQGNAYEQYF. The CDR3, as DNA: TGTGCCAGCCGACAGGGTAATGCCTACGAGCAGTACTTC.

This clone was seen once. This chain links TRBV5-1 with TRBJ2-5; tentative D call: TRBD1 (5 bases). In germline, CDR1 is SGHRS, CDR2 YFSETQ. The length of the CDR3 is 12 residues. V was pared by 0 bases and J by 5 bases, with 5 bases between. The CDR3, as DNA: TGCGCCAGCAGCTTGGAGGGGGAGACCCAGTACTTC. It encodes CASSLEGETQYF.

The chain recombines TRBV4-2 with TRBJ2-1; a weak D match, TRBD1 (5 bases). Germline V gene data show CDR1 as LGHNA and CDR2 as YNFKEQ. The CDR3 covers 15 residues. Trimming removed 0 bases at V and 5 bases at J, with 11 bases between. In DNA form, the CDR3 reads TGTGCCAGCAGCCAAGAGTGGGGCAGAGACAATGAGCAGTTCTTC. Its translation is CASSQEWGRDNEQFF.

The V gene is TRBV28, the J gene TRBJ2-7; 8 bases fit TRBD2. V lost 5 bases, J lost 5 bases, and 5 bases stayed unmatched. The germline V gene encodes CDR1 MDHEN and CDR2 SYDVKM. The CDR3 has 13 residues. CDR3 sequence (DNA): TGTGCCAGCAGTCCGGGGGGGCACAACGAGCAGTACTTC. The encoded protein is CASSPGGHNEQYF. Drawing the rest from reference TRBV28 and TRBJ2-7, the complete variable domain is DVKVTQSSRYLVKRTGEKVFLECVQDMDHENMFWYRQDPGLGLRLIYFSYDVKMKEKGDIPEGYSVSREKKERFSLILESASTNQTSMYLCASSPGGHNEQYFGPGTRLTVT.

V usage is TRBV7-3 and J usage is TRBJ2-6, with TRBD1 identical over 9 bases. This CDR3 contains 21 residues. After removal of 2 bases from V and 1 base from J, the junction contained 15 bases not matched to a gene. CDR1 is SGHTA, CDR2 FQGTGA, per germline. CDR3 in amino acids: CASSLRAPDRGFPSGANVLTF. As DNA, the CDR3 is TGTGCCAGCAGCTTACGGGCCCCGGACAGGGGCTTCCCTTCTGGGGCCAACGTCCTGACTTTC.

DNA for the CDR3: TGCGCCAGCAGCCAAGAAGGCCAGGGAAGCTCCTACAATGAGCAGTTCTTC. This sequence encodes CASSQEGQGSSYNEQFF. V usage is TRBV4-1 and J usage is TRBJ2-1, with TRBD1 as a possible D gene (5 bases). The length of the CDR3 is 17 residues. Germline loops: CDR1 MGHRA, CDR2 YSYEKL. Trimming shortened V by 0 bases and J by 0 bases, and 12 bases separated the two germline ends.

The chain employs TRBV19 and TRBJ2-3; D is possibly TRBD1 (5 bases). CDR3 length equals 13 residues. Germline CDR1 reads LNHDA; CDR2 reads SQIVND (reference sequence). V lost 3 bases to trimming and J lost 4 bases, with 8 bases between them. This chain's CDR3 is CASSMSGSDTQYF. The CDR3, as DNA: TGTGCCAGTAGTATGTCAGGGTCAGATACGCAGTATTTT.

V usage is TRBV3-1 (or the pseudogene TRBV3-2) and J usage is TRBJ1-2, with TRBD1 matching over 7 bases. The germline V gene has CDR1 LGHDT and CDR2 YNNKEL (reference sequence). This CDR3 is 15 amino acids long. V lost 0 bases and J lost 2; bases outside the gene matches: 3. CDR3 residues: CASSQDMDRNYGYTF. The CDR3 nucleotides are TGTGCCAGCAGCCAAGATATGGACAGGAACTATGGCTACACCTTC.

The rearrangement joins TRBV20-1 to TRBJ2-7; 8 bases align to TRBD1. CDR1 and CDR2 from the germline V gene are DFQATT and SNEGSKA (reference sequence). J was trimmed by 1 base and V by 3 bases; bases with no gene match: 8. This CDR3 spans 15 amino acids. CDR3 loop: CSASMGQVVSYEQYF. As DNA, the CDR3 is TGCAGTGCTAGTATGGGACAGGTAGTTTCCTACGAGCAGTACTTC.

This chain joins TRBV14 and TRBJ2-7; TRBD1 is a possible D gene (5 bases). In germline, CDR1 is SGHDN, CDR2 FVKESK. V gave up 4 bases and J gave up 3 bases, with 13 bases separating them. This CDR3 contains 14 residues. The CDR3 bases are TGTGCCAGCAGCCCAACCGACAGATACTACGAGCAGTACTTC. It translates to CASSPTDRYYEQYF.

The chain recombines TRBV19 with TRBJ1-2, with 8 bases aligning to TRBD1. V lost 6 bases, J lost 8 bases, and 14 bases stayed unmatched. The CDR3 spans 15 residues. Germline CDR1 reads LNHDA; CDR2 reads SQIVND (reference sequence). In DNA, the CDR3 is TGTGCCAGTAGGGGCAGGGGGCCGGCGGGGGAAGGCTACACCTTC. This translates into CASRGRGPAGEGYTF.

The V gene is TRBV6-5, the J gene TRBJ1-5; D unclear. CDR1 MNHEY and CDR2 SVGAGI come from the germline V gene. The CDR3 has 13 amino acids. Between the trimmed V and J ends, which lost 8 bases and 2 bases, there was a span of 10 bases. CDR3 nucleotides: TGTGCCAGCGCGGCGGGTGGCAATCAGCCCCAGCATTTT. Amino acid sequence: CASAAGGNQPQHF.

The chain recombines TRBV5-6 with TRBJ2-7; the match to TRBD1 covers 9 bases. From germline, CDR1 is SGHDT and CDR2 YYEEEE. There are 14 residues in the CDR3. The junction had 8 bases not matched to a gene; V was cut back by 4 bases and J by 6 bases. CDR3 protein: CASSLGTGYFEQYF. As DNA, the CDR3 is TGTGCCAGCAGCCTCGGGACAGGGTACTTCGAGCAGTACTTC.